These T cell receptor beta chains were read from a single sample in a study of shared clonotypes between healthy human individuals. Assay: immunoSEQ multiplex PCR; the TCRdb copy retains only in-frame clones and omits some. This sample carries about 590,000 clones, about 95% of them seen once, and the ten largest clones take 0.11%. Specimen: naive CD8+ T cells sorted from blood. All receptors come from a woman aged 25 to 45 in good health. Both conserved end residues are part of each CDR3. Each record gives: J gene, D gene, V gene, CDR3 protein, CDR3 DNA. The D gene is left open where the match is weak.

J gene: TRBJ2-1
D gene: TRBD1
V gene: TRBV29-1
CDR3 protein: CSVLDRVIGNEQFF
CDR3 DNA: TGCAGCGTTTTAGACAGGGTTATCGGCAATGAGCAGTTCTTC

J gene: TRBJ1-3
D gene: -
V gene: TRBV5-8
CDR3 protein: CASSLRGGPSGNTIYF
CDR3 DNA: TGTGCCAGCAGCTTGCGGGGGGGACCCTCTGGAAACACCATATATTTT

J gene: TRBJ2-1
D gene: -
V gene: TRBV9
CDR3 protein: CASSSGGGAYNEQFF
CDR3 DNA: TGTGCCAGCAGCTCAGGGGGGGGCGCCTACAATGAGCAGTTCTTC

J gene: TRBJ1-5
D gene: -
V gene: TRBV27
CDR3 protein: CASSIGGDQPQHF
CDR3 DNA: TGTGCCAGCAGTATCGGGGGGGATCAGCCCCAGCATTTT

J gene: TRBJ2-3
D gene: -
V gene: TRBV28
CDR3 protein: CASSVLSTDTQYF
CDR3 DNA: TGTGCCAGCAGTGTATTAAGCACAGATACGCAGTATTTT

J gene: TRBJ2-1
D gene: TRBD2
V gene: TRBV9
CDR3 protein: CASSVSIIAGGHNEQFF
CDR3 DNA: TGTGCCAGCAGCGTGAGCATCATAGCGGGGGGACACAATGAGCAGTTCTTC

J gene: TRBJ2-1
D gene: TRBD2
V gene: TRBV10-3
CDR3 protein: CAISESPGGRGDEQFF
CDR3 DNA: TGTGCCATCAGTGAGTCGCCGGGGGGGCGGGGAGATGAGCAGTTCTTC

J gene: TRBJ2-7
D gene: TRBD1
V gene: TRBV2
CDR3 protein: CASSETGTGIYEQYF
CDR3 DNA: TGTGCCAGCAGCGAAACCGGGACAGGGATTTACGAGCAGTACTTC

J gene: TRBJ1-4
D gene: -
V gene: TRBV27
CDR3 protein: CASRSGGYEKLFF
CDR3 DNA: TGTGCCAGCAGGTCGGGGGGCTATGAAAAACTGTTTTTT

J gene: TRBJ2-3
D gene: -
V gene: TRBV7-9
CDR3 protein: CASSARPGQTSTDTQYF
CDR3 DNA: TGTGCCAGCAGCGCACGGCCCGGACAGACTAGCACAGATACGCAGTATTTT

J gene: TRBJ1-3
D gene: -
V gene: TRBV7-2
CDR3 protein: CATGRLDWAGNTIYF
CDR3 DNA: TGTGCCACCGGCCGACTAGATTGGGCTGGAAACACCATATATTTT

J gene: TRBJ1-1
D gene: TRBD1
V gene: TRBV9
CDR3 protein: CASSVAGGVSEAFF
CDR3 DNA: TGTGCCAGCAGCGTAGCAGGGGGGGTCTCTGAAGCTTTCTTT

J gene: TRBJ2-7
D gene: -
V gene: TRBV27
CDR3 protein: CASSQRLGRTYEQYF
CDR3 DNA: TGTGCCAGCAGTCAGCGTTTAGGACGGACCTACGAGCAGTACTTC

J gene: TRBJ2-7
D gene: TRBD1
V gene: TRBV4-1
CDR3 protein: CASSDRDYEQYF
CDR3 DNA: TGCGCCAGTAGTGACAGGGACTACGAGCAGTACTTC